This T cell receptor beta chain was profiled in a study of memory CD4+ T cells and cytomegalovirus serostatus (dated by TCRdb to the late 2010s). As for the study more broadly: The cohort comprised about 33 healthy Belgian adults, 9 CMV seropositive and some 24 CMV seronegative. CD4+ memory TCRbeta repertoires of a Belgian cohort with known cytomegalovirus serostatus were sequenced in order to replicate a published TCR-based CMV serostatus classifier. Points the paper makes about the study in general: For predicting CMV serostatus, the median bootstrapped AUC was approximately 0.95 using the original framework and roughly 0.91 using a US-trained random forest. Among the 150 to 200 previously reported CMV-associated TCRbeta sequences, 67 showed up in the CD4+ memory repertoires, with each one found in between one and five individuals. The results were interpreted as suggesting that the CMV-associated TCR signature is largely present in the CD4+ memory repertoire. A median bootstrapped AUC of almost 0.96 with a 95% CI of 0.76-1.00 was achieved on the Belgian cohort by the original-framework classifier. Only CD4+CD45RO+ memory cells were sequenced, in contrast to the original study, in which naive and memory CD4+ and CD8+ populations were covered.

The Quick-DNA Microprep Kit was used to extract genomic DNA from the sorted cells. Amplification of TCRbeta DNA was done with the immunoSEQ hsTCRbeta kit, following the protocol from the manufacturer. An Illumina MiSeq instrument was used to sequence the TCRbeta libraries. The original pipeline was this. Following removal of out-of-frame sequences, 2.3 million or so distinct TCRbeta sequences were retained, with an average of around 70,000 per individual. Two values were used to score each individual: the count of about 160 previously reported CMV-associated TCRbeta sequences and the total count of productive distinct TCRbeta sequences. A beta-binomial model was reimplemented in Python, and scikit-learn random forests with default parameters were trained on US cohort data. Classifier performance on the Belgian cohort was reported as the median AUC with percentile confidence intervals calculated over 10,000 bootstrap iterations. Not all clones reach the TCRdb copy of this immuneACCESS table, which keeps in-frame sequences only. Checked studies attribute under half of the gap to unresolved V genes and leave the rest unexplained. V, J and clone size are taken as reported in that table, and D and trimming were inferred from the DNA itself. The sample records about 48,000 clones, 78% of which are singletons. The ten largest clones take up about 0.73% of the sample.

Single viable CD3+CD4+CD8-CD45RO+ cells were sorted as memory CD4+ T cells on a FACSAria II. To determine CMV serostatus, a Roche Elecsys assay was used that detects serum IgG against CMV pp150, pp28, p38 and p52. Once the samples were thawed, total CD4+ T cells were enriched through positive selection using CD4 magnetic microbeads. Samples originated from another study that specifically interrogated the CD4+ T cell memory repertoire. Peripheral blood mononuclear cells were isolated and cryopreserved following standard operating procedures; serum was stored at -80 °C. Staining used CD3-PerCP (BW264/56), CD4-APC (RPA-T4), CD45RO-PE (UCHT1) and CD8-Pacific Orange (3B5) antibodies, with Sytox blue excluding non-viable cells. A word on this clone: It lacks a known antigen. Per-base qualities were not stored, and no clone one base away is much larger.

The cysteine opens and the phenylalanine closes a CDR3 of 12 amino acids. Here the CDR3 DNA is all that survives: 36 bases in frame from base 1. Sequences SGHAT (CDR1) and FQNNGV (CDR2) are obtained from the germline V gene. Cut back by 3 bases and 1 base, the V and J ends lie 3 bases apart. The sample consisted of memory CD4+ T cells from blood. The chain is assembled from TRBV11-2 and TRBJ1-2; the D gene identity is not certain. This receptor was identified in an adult in good health and CMV-seronegative. The DNA sequence follows: TGTGCCAGCAGCTTTAGTAACTATGGCTACACCTTC. Its translation reads: CASSFSNYGYTF.